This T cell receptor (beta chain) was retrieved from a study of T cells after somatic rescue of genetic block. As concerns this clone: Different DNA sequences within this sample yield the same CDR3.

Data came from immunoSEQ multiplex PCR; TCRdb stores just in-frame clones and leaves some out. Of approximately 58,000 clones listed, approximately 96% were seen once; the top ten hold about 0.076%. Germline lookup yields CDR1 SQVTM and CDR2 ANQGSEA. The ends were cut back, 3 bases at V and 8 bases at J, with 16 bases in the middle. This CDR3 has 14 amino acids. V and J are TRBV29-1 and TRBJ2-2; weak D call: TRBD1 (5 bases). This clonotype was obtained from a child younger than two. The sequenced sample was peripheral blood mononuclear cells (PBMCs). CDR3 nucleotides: TGCAGCGTTGAGACAGAGCTTCACCTTGGGGAGCTGTTTTTT. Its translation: CSVETELHLGELFF.